The 16 T cell receptor beta chains below were found in one sample sequenced in a study of PD-L1 blockade in urothelial cancer. Profiling relied on immunoSEQ multiplex PCR, and the TCRdb table lists in-frame clones only, not all of them. The sample lists tens of thousands of clones; 85% were seen once. Time point: pretreatment peripheral blood. Sequencing was performed on PBMCs, taken around atezolizumab (anti-PD-L1) treatment. The source of these receptors is a man aged 40-55 years with urothelial cancer.

A single count supports this clone. The V and J genes are TRBV5-5 and TRBJ2-2; a weak D match, TRBD2 (6 bases). CDR1 SGHKS and CDR2 YYEKEE come from the germline V gene (reference sequence). The length of the CDR3 is 16 residues. Trimming left V 4 bases short and J 1 base short, with 14 bases between. CDR3 DNA: TGTGCCAGCAGCCCGGTTGTTAGCGGGAACACCGGGGAGCTGTTTTTT. Translating gives CASSPVVSGNTGELFF.

This rearrangement joins TRBV10-3 to TRBJ2-7; TRBD1 matches at 7 bases. The J segment lost 1 base and the V segment lost 2 bases, leaving 8 bases of the junction unmatched. This CDR3 spans 16 amino acids. CDR1 ENHRY and CDR2 SYGVKD come from the germline V gene. In DNA, the CDR3 is TGTGCCATCAGTGAGCCAGGGGACAGTCGATCCTACGAGCAGTACTTC. Amino acids: CAISEPGDSRSYEQYF.

J is TRBJ2-3 and V is TRBV5-4; 10 nucleotides match TRBD2. Germline V gene data show CDR1 as SGHNT and CDR2 as YYREEE (reference sequence). Unmatched junction bases numbered 7, after V lost 2 bases and J lost 4 bases. The length of the CDR3 is 16 residues. CDR3 bases: TGTGCCAGCAGCTTCGGCATCCTAGCGGGAGCAGATACGCAGTATTTT. Translation: CASSFGILAGADTQYF.

The genes are TRBV5-1 and TRBJ2-7; D might be TRBD2 (5 bases). This CDR3 is 15 amino acids long. Looked up from germline, CDR1 is SGHRS and CDR2 is YFSETQ. Trimming shortened V by 0 bases and J by 2 bases, and 12 bases separated the two germline ends. The CDR3 DNA follows: TGCGCCAGCAGCTTGGGTGGGAGAGGGCCCTACGAGCAGTACTTC. This gives the protein CASSLGGRGPYEQYF.

The chain recombines TRBV9 with TRBJ2-3; perhaps TRBD2 as D (6 bases). V lost 0 bases and J lost 0, with 8 bases in between. The germline gives CDR1 SGDLS, CDR2 YYNGEE. The CDR3 spans 15 residues. CDR3 nucleotide sequence: TGTGCCAGCAGCGTAGTGGCGGGAAGCACAGATACGCAGTATTTT. This codes for CASSVVAGSTDTQYF.

The J gene is TRBJ2-1, the V gene TRBV7-8, with unresolved D. The CDR3 is made up of 12 amino acids. Germline assignment: CDR1 SGHVS and CDR2 FQNEAQ. The ends were cut back, 3 bases at V and 2 bases at J, with 2 bases in the middle. CDR3 DNA: TGTGCCAGCAGCTTTACCTACAATGAGCAGTTCTTC. It codes for CASSFTYNEQFF.

The chain joins TRBV2 to TRBJ1-5; perhaps TRBD1 as D (5 bases). This CDR3 region has 13 residues. CDR1 and CDR2 from the germline V gene are SNHLY and FYNNEI. V lost 6 bases and J lost 4, with 10 bases in between. This CDR3 reads CASRSGLNQPQHF. The CDR3, as DNA: TGTGCCAGCAGATCAGGGTTAAATCAGCCCCAGCATTTT.

The chain is built from TRBV11-1 and TRBJ1-1, with no clear D. Germline V lookup: CDR1 SGHAT, CDR2 FQDESV (reference sequence). The CDR3 totals 15 residues. V lost 5 bases, J lost 1 base, and 14 bases lay in between. As DNA, the CDR3 is TGTGCCAGCAGCCCCCGCAGCGAAGCGAACACTGAAGCTTTCTTT. This translates into CASSPRSEANTEAFF.

The V call is TRBV28, the J call TRBJ1-1, with D unresolved. The germline gives CDR1 MDHEN, CDR2 SYDVKM. Trimming took 7 bases from V and 1 from J, leaving 10 bases between them. This CDR3 has 13 residues. The CDR3, as DNA: TGTGCCAGCAAAGGACGGGGGAACACTGAAGCTTTCTTT. Translation: CASKGRGNTEAFF.

The chain links TRBV7-9 to TRBJ1-1; 8 nucleotides agree with TRBD1. The junction had 11 bases not matched to a gene; V was cut back by 5 bases and J by 6 bases. CDR1 and CDR2 from the germline V gene are SEHNR and FQNEAQ (reference sequence). The CDR3 loop spans 15 amino acids. The CDR3 is CASSLAQGARAEAFF. The CDR3 nucleotides are TGTGCCAGCAGCCTCGCGCAGGGGGCACGGGCTGAAGCTTTCTTT. Full variable domain (rest looked up from reference TRBV7-9 and TRBJ1-1): DTGVSQNPRHKITKRGQNVTFRCDPISEHNRLYWYRQTLGQGPEFLTYFQNEAQLEKSRLLSDRFSAERPKGSFSTLEIQRTEQGDSAMYLCASSLAQGARAEAFFGQGTRLTVV.

This clone was found a few times. The J gene is TRBJ1-3, the V gene TRBV30; 7 positions match TRBD1. CDR3 size: 14 residues. Trimming removed 8 bases from V and 0 bases from J; junction bases left unmatched: 7. The germline V gene encodes CDR1 GTSNPN and CDR2 SVGIG (reference sequence). The CDR3 spells CAARTGVSGNTIYF. The CDR3 DNA sequence: TGTGCCGCCCGAACAGGGGTCTCTGGAAACACCATATATTTT.

The chain has TRBV19 and TRBJ2-6; D unclear. This CDR3 region has 12 residues. Trimming left V 7 bases short and J 9 bases short, with 10 bases between. Germline values: CDR1 LNHDA, CDR2 SQIVND (reference sequence). CDR3 bases: TGTGCCAGTAACCGGGTAGGCAACGTCCTGACTTTC. It specifies CASNRVGNVLTF.

The chain uses TRBV5-5 and TRBJ1-2; 8 nucleotides agree with TRBD1. Trimming cost V 3 bases and J 14 bases; bases outside gene matches: 12. CDR3 length: 13 amino acids. Germline-derived CDR1 and CDR2 are SGHKS and YYEKEE (reference sequence). CDR3 sequence reads: CASSSDRALLRTF. The CDR3 DNA is TGTGCCAGCAGCTCGGACAGGGCTCTATTGAGGACCTTC. Supplemented by reference TRBV5-5 and TRBJ1-2, the full variable domain reads DAGVTQSPTHLIKTRGQQVTLRCSPISGHKSVSWYQQVLGQGPQFIFQYYEKEERGRGNFPDRFSARQFPNYSSELNVNALLLGDSALYLCASSSDRALLRTFGSGTRLTVV.

This chain joins TRBV6-5 and TRBJ1-1; the D is unclear. The CDR3 is made up of 16 amino acids. V shed 2 bases and J shed 4 bases, with 17 bases lying between them. Looked up from germline, CDR1 is MNHEY and CDR2 is SVGAGI. In DNA form, the CDR3 reads TGTGCCAGCAGTTACGTGCAGCCGGCGGAGGGCACTGAAGCTTTCTTT. Its protein is CASSYVQPAEGTEAFF.

This chain joins TRBV6-1 and TRBJ1-1; the match to TRBD1 covers 7 bases. V dropped 6 bases and J dropped 4; count of bases not matched to a gene: 8. CDR3 length equals 14 residues. Germline CDR1 MNHNS, CDR2 SASEGT. The CDR3 loop reads CASSRDSLSTEAFF. CDR3 bases: TGTGCCAGCAGCCGGGACAGCTTGAGCACTGAAGCTTTCTTT.

The CDR3 region is CASRAKGAGTGELFF. The CDR3 DNA sequence: TGTGCCAGCAGGGCTAAGGGGGCGGGCACCGGGGAGCTGTTTTTT. V gene TRBV27 combines with J gene TRBJ2-2, with TRBD1 matching over 7 bases. Trimming cost V 6 bases and J 4 bases; bases outside gene matches: 8. CDR1 and CDR2 (germline): MNHEY, SMNVEV (reference sequence). The CDR3 length is 15 residues.